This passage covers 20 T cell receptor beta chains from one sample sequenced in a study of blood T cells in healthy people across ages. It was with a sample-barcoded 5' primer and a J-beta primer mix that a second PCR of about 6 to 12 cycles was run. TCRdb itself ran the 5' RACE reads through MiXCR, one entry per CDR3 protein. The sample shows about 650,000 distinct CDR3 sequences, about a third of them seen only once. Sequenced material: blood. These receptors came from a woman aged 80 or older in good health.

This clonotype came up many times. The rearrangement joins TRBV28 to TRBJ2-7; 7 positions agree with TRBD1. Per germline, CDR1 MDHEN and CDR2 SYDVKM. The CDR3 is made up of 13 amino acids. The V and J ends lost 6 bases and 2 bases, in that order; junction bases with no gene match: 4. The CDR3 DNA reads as TGTGCCAGCAGAGGGACAGCCCCCTACGAGCAGTACTTC. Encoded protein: CASRGTAPYEQYF.

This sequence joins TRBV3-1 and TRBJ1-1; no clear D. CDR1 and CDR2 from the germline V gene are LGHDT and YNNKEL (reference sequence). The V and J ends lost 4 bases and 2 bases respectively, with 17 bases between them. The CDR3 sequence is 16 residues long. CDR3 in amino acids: CASSPLISALNTEAFF. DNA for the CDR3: TGTGCCAGCAGCCCCCTCATTTCGGCACTCAACACTGAAGCTTTCTTT.

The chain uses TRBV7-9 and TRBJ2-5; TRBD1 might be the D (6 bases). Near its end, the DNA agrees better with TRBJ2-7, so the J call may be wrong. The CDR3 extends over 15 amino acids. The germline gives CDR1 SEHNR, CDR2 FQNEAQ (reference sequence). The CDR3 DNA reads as TGTGCCAGCAGCAGTTCGGGACACCGCTCCTACGAGCAGTACTTC. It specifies CASSSSGHRSYEQYF.

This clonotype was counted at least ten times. CDR3 coding DNA: TGTGCCAGCAGCTCCGGGGGGGCCCCCTACAATGAGCAGTTCTTC. Its protein product is CASSSGGAPYNEQFF. This sequence joins TRBV7-3 and TRBJ2-1, with TRBD2 matching 8 bases. Looked up from germline, CDR1 is SGHTA and CDR2 is FQGTGA. The CDR3 has 15 residues. With 4 bases clipped from V and 2 bases from J, the junction kept 4 bases outside the gene matches. The variable domain in full, completed from reference TRBV7-3 and TRBJ2-1, reads GAGVSQTPSNKVTEKGKYVELRCDPISGHTALYWYRQSLGQGPEFLIYFQGTGAADDSGLPNDRFFAVRPEGSVSTLKIQRTERGDSAVYLCASSSGGAPYNEQFFGPGTRLTVL.

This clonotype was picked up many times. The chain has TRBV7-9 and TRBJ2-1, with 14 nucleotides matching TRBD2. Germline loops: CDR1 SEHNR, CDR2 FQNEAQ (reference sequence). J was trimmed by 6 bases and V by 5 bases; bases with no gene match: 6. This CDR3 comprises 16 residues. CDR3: CASSRTSGGSPNEQFF. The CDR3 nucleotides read TGTGCCAGCAGCCGGACTAGCGGGGGGTCCCCCAATGAGCAGTTCTTC.

DNA for the CDR3: TGCAGGGCCAAACAGGGAACGGCCGAGCAGTACTTC. Translating it yields CRAKQGTAEQYF. The J gene is TRBJ2-5, the V gene TRBV20-1; tentatively, D is TRBD1 (6 bases). The J call is doubtful: the DNA matches TRBJ2-7 better. Germline CDR1 is DFQATT and CDR2 is SNEGSKA (reference sequence). This CDR3 is built from 12 residues.

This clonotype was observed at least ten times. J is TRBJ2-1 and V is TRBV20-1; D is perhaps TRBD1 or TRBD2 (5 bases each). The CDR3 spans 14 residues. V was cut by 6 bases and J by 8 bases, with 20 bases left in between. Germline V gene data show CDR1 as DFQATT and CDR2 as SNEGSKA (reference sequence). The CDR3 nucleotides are TGCAGTGCCGCGGACTTCGGGACGGATTATGAGCAGTTCTTC. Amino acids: CSAADFGTDYEQFF.

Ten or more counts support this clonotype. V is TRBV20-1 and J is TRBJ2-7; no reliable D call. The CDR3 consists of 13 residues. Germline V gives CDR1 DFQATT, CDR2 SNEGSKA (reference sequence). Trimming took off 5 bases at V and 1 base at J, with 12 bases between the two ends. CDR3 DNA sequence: TGCAGTGCTGGGTGGGCGGCTTCCTACGAGCAGTACTTC. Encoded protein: CSAGWAASYEQYF.

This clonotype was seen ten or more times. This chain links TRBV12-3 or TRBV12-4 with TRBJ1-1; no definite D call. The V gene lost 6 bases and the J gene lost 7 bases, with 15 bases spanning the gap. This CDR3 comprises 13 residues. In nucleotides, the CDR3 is TGTGCCAGCAGGCGGCTCTCTCTAAGTGAAGCTTTCTTT. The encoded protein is CASRRLSLSEAFF.

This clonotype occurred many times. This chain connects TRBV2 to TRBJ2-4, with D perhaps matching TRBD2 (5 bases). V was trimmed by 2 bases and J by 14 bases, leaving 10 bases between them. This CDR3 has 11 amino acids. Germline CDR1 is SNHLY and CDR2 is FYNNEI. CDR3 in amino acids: CASSEPGVEYF. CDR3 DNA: TGTGCCAGCAGTGAACCCGGGGTGGAGTACTTC.

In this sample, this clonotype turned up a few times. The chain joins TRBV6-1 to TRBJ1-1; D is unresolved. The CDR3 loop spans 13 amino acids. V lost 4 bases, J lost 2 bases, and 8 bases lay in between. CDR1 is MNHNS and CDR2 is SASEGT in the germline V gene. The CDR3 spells CASSGKRNTEAFF. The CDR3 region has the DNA TGTGCCAGCAGTGGTAAACGAAACACTGAAGCTTTCTTT.

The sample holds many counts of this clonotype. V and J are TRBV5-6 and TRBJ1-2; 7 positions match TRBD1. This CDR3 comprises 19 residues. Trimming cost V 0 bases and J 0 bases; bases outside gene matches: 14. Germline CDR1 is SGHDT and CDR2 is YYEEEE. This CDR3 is CASSLGEFWTGTSNYGYTF. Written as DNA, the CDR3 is TGTGCCAGCAGCTTGGGTGAGTTCTGGACAGGCACTTCTAACTATGGCTACACCTTC.

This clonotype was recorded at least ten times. The CDR3 is CASSLGHRTDTQYF. The DNA for the CDR3 is TGCGCCAGCAGCTTGGGACATCGAACAGATACGCAGTATTTT. V gene TRBV5-1 combines with J gene TRBJ2-3; D unresolved. Germline lookup yields CDR1 SGHRS and CDR2 YFSETQ. Trimming shortened V by 0 bases and J by 3 bases, and 8 bases separated the two germline ends. This CDR3 region has 14 residues.

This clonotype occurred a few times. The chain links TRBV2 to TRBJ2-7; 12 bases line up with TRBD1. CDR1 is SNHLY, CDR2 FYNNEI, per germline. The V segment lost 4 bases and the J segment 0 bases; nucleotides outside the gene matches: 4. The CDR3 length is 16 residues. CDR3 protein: CASSAGTGGASYEQYF. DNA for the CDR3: TGTGCCAGCAGTGCGGGGACAGGGGGCGCCTCCTACGAGCAGTACTTC.

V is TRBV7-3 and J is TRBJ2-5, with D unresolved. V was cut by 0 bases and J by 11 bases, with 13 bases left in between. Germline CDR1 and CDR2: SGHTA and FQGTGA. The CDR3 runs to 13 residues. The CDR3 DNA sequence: TGTGCCAGCAGCTTAACGGTCAACAATGAGCAGTACTTC. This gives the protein CASSLTVNNEQYF.

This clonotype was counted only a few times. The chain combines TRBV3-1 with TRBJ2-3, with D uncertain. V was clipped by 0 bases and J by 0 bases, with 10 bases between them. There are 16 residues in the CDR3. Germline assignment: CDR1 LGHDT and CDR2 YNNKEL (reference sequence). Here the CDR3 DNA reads TGTGCCAGCAGCCAAGATCACGGCACTAGCACAGATACGCAGTATTTT. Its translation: CASSQDHGTSTDTQYF.

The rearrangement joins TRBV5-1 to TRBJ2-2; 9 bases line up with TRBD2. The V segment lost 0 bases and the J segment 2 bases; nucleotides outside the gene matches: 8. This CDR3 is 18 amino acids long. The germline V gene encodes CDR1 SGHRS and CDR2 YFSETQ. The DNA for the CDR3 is TGCGCCAGCAGCTTGGCCATGAGCGGGGGGAGTAACACCGGGGAGCTGTTTTTT. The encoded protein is CASSLAMSGGSNTGELFF. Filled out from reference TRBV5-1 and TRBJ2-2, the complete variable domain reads KAGVTQTPRYLIKTRGQQVTLSCSPISGHRSVSWYQQTPGQGLQFLFEYFSETQRNKGNFPGRFSGRQFSNSRSEMNVSTLELGDSALYLCASSLAMSGGSNTGELFFGEGSRLTVL.

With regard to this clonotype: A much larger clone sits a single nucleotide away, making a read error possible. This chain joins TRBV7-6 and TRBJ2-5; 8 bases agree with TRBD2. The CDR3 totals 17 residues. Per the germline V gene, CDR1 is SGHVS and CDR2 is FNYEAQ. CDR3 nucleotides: TGTGCCAGCAACTTAGGCATCGACGGGGGGGACCAAGAGACCCAGTACTTC. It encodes CASNLGIDGGDQETQYF.

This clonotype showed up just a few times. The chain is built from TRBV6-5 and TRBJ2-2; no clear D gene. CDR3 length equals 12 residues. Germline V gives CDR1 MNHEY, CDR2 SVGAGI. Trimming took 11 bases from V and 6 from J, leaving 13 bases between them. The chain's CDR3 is CASSVAAGELFF. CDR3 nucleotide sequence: TGTGCCTCGTCAGTGGCGGCCGGGGAGCTGTTTTTT.

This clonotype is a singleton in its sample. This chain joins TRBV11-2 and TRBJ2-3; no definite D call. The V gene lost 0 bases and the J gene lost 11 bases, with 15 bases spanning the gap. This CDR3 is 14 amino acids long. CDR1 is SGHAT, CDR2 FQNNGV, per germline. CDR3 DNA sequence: TGTGCCAGCAGCTTAGATCGAGTCCGGGCCCGGCAGTATTTT. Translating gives CASSLDRVRARQYF.